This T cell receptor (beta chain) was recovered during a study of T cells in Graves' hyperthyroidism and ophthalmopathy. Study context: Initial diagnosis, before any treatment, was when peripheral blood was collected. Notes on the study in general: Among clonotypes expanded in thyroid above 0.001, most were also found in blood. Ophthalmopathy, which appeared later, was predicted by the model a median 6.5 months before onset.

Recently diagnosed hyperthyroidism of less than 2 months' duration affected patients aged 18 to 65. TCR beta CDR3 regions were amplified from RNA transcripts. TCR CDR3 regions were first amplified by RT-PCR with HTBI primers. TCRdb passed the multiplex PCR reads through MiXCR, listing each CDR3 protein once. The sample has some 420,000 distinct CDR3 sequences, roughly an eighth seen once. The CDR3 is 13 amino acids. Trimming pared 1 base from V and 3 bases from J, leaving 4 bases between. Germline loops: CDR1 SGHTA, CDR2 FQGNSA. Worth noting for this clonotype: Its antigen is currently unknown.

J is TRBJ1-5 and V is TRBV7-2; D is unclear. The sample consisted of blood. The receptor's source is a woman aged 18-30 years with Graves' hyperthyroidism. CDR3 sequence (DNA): TGTGCCAGCAGCTTAGTGACCAATCAGCCCCAGCATTTT. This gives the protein CASSLVTNQPQHF.